The 5 T cell receptor beta chains given below trace back to one sample, sequenced in a study of blood T cell repertoires in COVID-19. Using immunoSEQ multiplex PCR, the repertoire was profiled, and TCRdb retains in-frame clones only, with some absent. The profile covers about 310,000 clones, with about 90% appearing a single time and approximately 0.98% taken by the ten largest. Sequencing input: peripheral blood. The receptor set was obtained from a woman aged 40 to 50 with COVID-19, enrolled during active disease.

This clone was counted a few times. CDR3 region: CASSYSFSGVNSPLHF. In DNA, the CDR3 is TGTGCCAGCAGTTACTCGTTCTCAGGGGTTAATTCACCCCTCCACTTT. V is TRBV6-5 and J is TRBJ1-6; D is possibly TRBD1 (6 bases). V gave up 0 bases and J gave up 6 bases, with 12 bases separating them. CDR3 length: 16 amino acids. Germline CDR1 and CDR2: MNHEY and SVGAGI.

The gene calls are TRBV7-9 and TRBJ1-2; D is perhaps TRBD1 (6 bases). The CDR3 extends over 14 amino acids. Trimming took 1 base from V and 2 from J, leaving 8 bases between them. Germline V gives CDR1 SEHNR, CDR2 FQNEAQ (reference sequence). The DNA for the CDR3 is TGTGCCAGCAGCTTAGGGACAGAAAACTATGGCTACACCTTC. It yields the protein CASSLGTENYGYTF.

V and J are TRBV12-3 or TRBV12-4 and TRBJ1-1; D is unclear. The CDR3 runs to 13 residues. The V gene lost 6 bases and the J gene lost 6 bases, with 14 bases spanning the gap. CDR3 in amino acids: CASRRTPQAEAFF. CDR3 nucleotide sequence: TGTGCCAGCAGAAGAACCCCCCAGGCTGAAGCTTTCTTT.

This clone was counted once. This chain joins TRBV5-6 and TRBJ2-2, with 11 bases that match TRBD1. CDR3 size: 17 residues. The trim removed 3 bases at V and 3 bases at J, leaving 7 bases unmatched. CDR1 and CDR2 from the germline V gene are SGHDT and YYEEEE. The CDR3 DNA is TGTGCCAGCAGCTCTGTGGGGACAGGGGGGGACACCGGGGAGCTGTTTTTT. Its translation is CASSSVGTGGDTGELFF.

The chain is built from TRBV27 and TRBJ2-7; 9 bases map to TRBD2. V was pared by 2 bases and J by 1 base, with 3 bases of the junction left unmatched. CDR1 and CDR2 from the germline V gene are MNHEY and SMNVEV (reference sequence). CDR3 length: 15 residues. Here the CDR3 DNA reads TGTGCCAGCAGTTTAATCGCGGGGGGGTCCTACGAGCAGTACTTC. Translation: CASSLIAGGSYEQYF.